The rows below give T cell receptor beta chains drawn from one sample of a study of graft-versus-host responses after intestinal transplantation. TCRdb's copy holds only in-frame clones and misses some; the assay was immunoSEQ multiplex PCR. Among 15,000 to 20,000 clones listed, approximately 80% were seen once. This material consisted of PBMCs, taken 14 days after transplant. These receptors were taken from a human patient who received an intestinal transplant, so some T cells may come from the graft donor. CDR3s include the opening cysteine and the closing phenylalanine or tryptophan. Each record gives: V gene, J gene, clone size, D gene, CDR3 DNA, CDR3 protein. The D gene is left open where the match is weak. Size tells how often a clone was seen (once, few, many) or the class of an expanded clone, and some rows leave it out.

v_gene: TRBV19; j_gene: TRBJ2-7; abundance: NA; d_gene: NA; CDR3nt: TGTGCCAGTAGCCCAGGGACTTCCTACGAGCAGTACTTC; CDR3aa: CASSPGTSYEQYF
v_gene: TRBV7-6; j_gene: TRBJ1-4; abundance: NA; d_gene: NA; CDR3nt: TGTGCCAGCAGCTTAGTGGCAGGGGATGAAAAACTGTTTTTT; CDR3aa: CASSLVAGDEKLFF
v_gene: TRBV4-1; j_gene: TRBJ2-1; abundance: few; d_gene: NA; CDR3nt: TGCGCCAGCAGCCAAAGTCCCTACAATGAGCAGTTCTTC; CDR3aa: CASSQSPYNEQFF
v_gene: TRBV2; j_gene: TRBJ1-1; abundance: NA; d_gene: NA; CDR3nt: TGTGCCAGCAGTGAAAGGGTGGACACTGAAGCTTTCTTT; CDR3aa: CASSERVDTEAFF
v_gene: TRBV2; j_gene: TRBJ1-1; abundance: NA; d_gene: NA; CDR3nt: TGTGCCAGCAGTGAAACCCTGAACACTGAAGCTTTCTTT; CDR3aa: CASSETLNTEAFF
v_gene: TRBV4-2; j_gene: TRBJ2-5; abundance: few; d_gene: TRBD2; CDR3nt: TGTGCCAGCAGCCCGACTAGCGGGGGGGCAGGGGAGACCCAGTACTTC; CDR3aa: CASSPTSGGAGETQYF
v_gene: TRBV10-3; j_gene: TRBJ1-5; abundance: NA; d_gene: TRBD1; CDR3nt: TGTGCCATCAGCCTGGACAGGGGAAAGCAGCCCCAGCATTTT; CDR3aa: CAISLDRGKQPQHF
v_gene: TRBV6-5; j_gene: TRBJ2-5; abundance: NA; d_gene: NA; CDR3nt: TGTGCCAGCAGTTTGAGGACAGACGGGGAGACCCAGTACTTC; CDR3aa: CASSLRTDGETQYF
v_gene: TRBV6-5; j_gene: TRBJ2-5; abundance: NA; d_gene: NA; CDR3nt: TGTGCCAGCAGACCTACTCGACAGAGACAAGAGACCCAGTACTTC; CDR3aa: CASRPTRQRQETQYF
v_gene: TRBV6-6; j_gene: TRBJ2-1; abundance: few; d_gene: NA; CDR3nt: TGTGCCAGCAGCTGGAACAGGAATGAGCAGTTCTTC; CDR3aa: CASSWNRNEQFF
v_gene: TRBV21-1; j_gene: TRBJ1-2; abundance: NA; d_gene: NA; CDR3nt: TGTGCCAGCAGCACGACCAGTAGAGGGAGGGAGAAGACTAACTATGGCTACACCTTC; CDR3aa: CASSTTSRGREKTNYGYTF
v_gene: TRBV7-9; j_gene: TRBJ1-3; abundance: few; d_gene: NA; CDR3nt: TGTGCCAGCAGCCCAGACAGGCGGCTTACTGCTTCTGGAAACACCATATATTTT; CDR3aa: CASSPDRRLTASGNTIYF